This T cell receptor beta chain was identified during a study of T cells in Graves' hyperthyroidism and ophthalmopathy. RNA transcripts were the template for amplifying TCR beta CDR3 regions. Carried out on the TCR CDR3, a first-round RT-PCR used the HTBI primer set. One entry per CDR3 protein, called by TCRdb with MiXCR from the multiplex PCR reads. The data show 500,000 to 750,000 distinct CDR3 sequences, approximately 14% seen once. J lost 2 bases, V lost 4 bases, and 1 base had no gene match. CDR3 length: 14 residues. The germline V gene has CDR1 SGHTA and CDR2 FQGNSA. This clonotype appeared many times.

The sample was blood. The chain links TRBV7-2 to TRBJ2-5; 10 bases map to TRBD1. The source of this sequence is a woman between 18 and 30 years old with Graves' ophthalmopathy. CDR3 residues: CASSSDRGQETQYF. The CDR3 nucleotides read TGTGCCAGCAGCTCGGACAGGGGGCAAGAGACCCAGTACTTC. Together with reference TRBV7-2 and TRBJ2-5, the CDR3 gives the full variable domain: GAGVSQSPSNKVTEKGKDVELRCDPISGHTALYWYRQSLGQGLEFLIYFQGNSAPDKSGLPSDRFSAERTGGSVSTLTIQRTQQEDSAVYLCASSSDRGQETQYFGPGTRLLVL.